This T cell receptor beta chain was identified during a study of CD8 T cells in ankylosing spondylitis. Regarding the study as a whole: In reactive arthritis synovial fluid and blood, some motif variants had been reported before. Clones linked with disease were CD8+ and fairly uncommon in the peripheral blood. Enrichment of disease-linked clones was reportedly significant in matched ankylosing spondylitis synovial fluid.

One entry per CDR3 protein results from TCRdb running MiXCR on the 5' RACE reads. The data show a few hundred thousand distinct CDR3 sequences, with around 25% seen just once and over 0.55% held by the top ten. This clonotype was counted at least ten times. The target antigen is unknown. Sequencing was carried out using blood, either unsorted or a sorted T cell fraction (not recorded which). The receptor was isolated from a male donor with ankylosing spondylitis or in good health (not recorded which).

This CDR3 is CASGGTVNTEAFF. In DNA, the CDR3 is TGTGCCAGCGGAGGGACTGTGAACACTGAAGCTTTCTTT. V is TRBV6-1 and J is TRBJ1-1; maybe TRBD1 (5 bases). The CDR3 is made up of 13 amino acids. V was cut by 8 bases and J by 0 bases, with 10 bases left in between. The germline gives CDR1 MNHNS, CDR2 SASEGT.